Presented here are 6 T cell receptor beta chains from one specimen sequenced in a study of CD8 T cells in Susac syndrome. A quantity of about 0.5 to 1 ug RNA underwent reverse transcription using random hexamers. TCRdb re-called the immunoSEQ multiplex PCR reads through MiXCR, storing one row per CDR3 protein. The sample includes about 130,000 distinct CDR3 sequences, around 94% of them seen just once. Material for sequencing was CD8+ T cells from PBMCs. These receptors all come from a human donor with Susac syndrome.

This rearrangement joins TRBV19 to TRBJ1-1, with D possibly matching TRBD1 (6 bases). V was shortened by 4 bases and J by 3 bases, with 15 bases between the two germline ends. The CDR3 contains 15 residues. Looked up from germline, CDR1 is LNHDA and CDR2 is SQIVND (reference sequence). CDR3 coding DNA: TGTGCCAGTAGTAGCGATGCGCAGGGGTACACTGAAGCTTTCTTT. Translated, it gives CASSSDAQGYTEAFF.

This chain links TRBV19 with TRBJ2-5, with 7 bases fitting TRBD2. J gave up 5 bases and V 7 bases, and 7 bases lay outside the gene matches. There are 13 residues in the CDR3. The germline gives CDR1 LNHDA, CDR2 SQIVND (reference sequence). CDR3 nucleotide sequence: TGTGCCAGTACTCTGACAGCGGGGGAGACCCAGTACTTC. Translating gives CASTLTAGETQYF.

This chain uses TRBV6-2 or TRBV6-3 with TRBJ2-7, with a possible D match to TRBD1 (6 bases). Trimming pared 2 bases from V and 1 base from J, leaving 12 bases between. The CDR3 is made up of 15 amino acids. In germline, CDR1 is MNHEY, CDR2 SVGEGT. The CDR3 region is CASSYPVDSSYEQYF. The CDR3 region has the DNA TGTGCCAGCAGTTACCCCGTGGACAGTTCCTACGAGCAGTACTTC.

V is TRBV7-6 and J is TRBJ2-7; 10 positions agree with TRBD2. J was trimmed by 7 bases and V by 1 base; bases with no gene match: 13. Germline V gene data show CDR1 as SGHVS and CDR2 as FNYEAQ. The CDR3 runs 17 residues. The CDR3 bases are TGTGCCAGCAGCTTAGGGGCGGCTAGCGGGGGTTTGATTGAGCAGTACTTC. Protein product: CASSLGAASGGLIEQYF.

The rearrangement links TRBV20-1 to TRBJ1-5; TRBD1 matches 10 bases. V lost 1 base to trimming and J lost 7 bases; unmatched junction nucleotides: 7. The CDR3 spans 15 residues. Germline CDR1 DFQATT, CDR2 SNEGSKA (reference sequence). The CDR3 loop is CSARVRGTGVQPQHF. The CDR3 DNA is TGCAGTGCTAGAGTCCGGGGGACAGGGGTCCAGCCCCAGCATTTT.

The rearrangement uses TRBV3-1 and TRBJ2-5, with 12 bases fitting TRBD2. In germline, CDR1 is LGHDT, CDR2 YNNKEL (reference sequence). V shed 5 bases and J 2 bases; nucleotides not matched to a gene: 3. CDR3 length equals 15 residues. The chain's CDR3 is CASSLGLAGQETQYF. The CDR3 DNA sequence: TGTGCCAGCAGCTTAGGACTAGCGGGGCAAGAGACCCAGTACTTC.